One and the same sample provided the 27 T cell receptor beta chains below, sequenced in a study of response to subunit inactivated influenza vaccine. MiXCR, run by TCRdb on the RT-PCR reads, gives a single entry per CDR3 protein. The sample carries 650,000 or so distinct CDR3 sequences, 14% recorded once. The specimen comprised PBMCs from blood, sampled 14 to 15 days before vaccination. These TCRs come from a middle-aged man who received an inactivated influenza vaccine.

In its sample, this clonotype was seen many times. The chain is built from TRBV27 and TRBJ2-1, with 7 nucleotides matching TRBD1. Germline V gene data show CDR1 as MNHEY and CDR2 as SMNVEV (reference sequence). The CDR3 covers 16 residues. V trimming: 2 bases; J trimming: 2 bases; junction bases outside the gene matches: 6. The CDR3: CASSLRGHLAYNEQFF. CDR3 DNA: TGTGCCAGCAGTTTAAGGGGGCACCTTGCCTACAATGAGCAGTTCTTC.

The genes are TRBV28 and TRBJ2-2; D gene unclear. Germline V gives CDR1 MDHEN, CDR2 SYDVKM. The V and J ends lost 1 base and 0 bases respectively, with 15 bases between them. CDR3 size: 18 residues. The CDR3: CASSLSLGGQPNTGELFF. In nucleotides, the CDR3 is TGTGCCAGCAGTTTATCCCTAGGTGGGCAGCCGAACACCGGGGAGCTGTTTTTT.

This chain connects TRBV20-1 to TRBJ2-5; the match to TRBD2 covers 15 bases. The length of the CDR3 is 15 residues. V was clipped by 6 bases and J by 5 bases; unmatched bases: 7. From germline, CDR1 is DFQATT and CDR2 SNEGSKA (reference sequence). The CDR3 sequence is CSARTSGRARETQYF. The CDR3 region has the DNA TGCAGTGCAAGGACTAGCGGGAGGGCCCGGGAGACCCAGTACTTC.

The chain joins TRBV29-1 to TRBJ1-1; 9 nucleotides agree with TRBD1. Germline CDR1 SQVTM, CDR2 ANQGSEA. V lost 5 bases and J lost 2; bases outside the gene matches: 15. The CDR3 consists of 17 residues. The CDR3 region is CSVKNRGLGAGNTEAFF. The DNA of the CDR3 is TGCAGCGTTAAAAACAGGGGGCTGGGAGCGGGTAACACTGAAGCTTTCTTT.

The chain links TRBV3-1 to TRBJ2-1; D is perhaps TRBD2 (6 bases). From germline, CDR1 is LGHDT and CDR2 YNNKEL (reference sequence). The V end was cut by 4 bases, the J end by 4 bases, with 20 bases between. The CDR3 has 17 amino acids. CDR3 sequence reads: CASSPFPGTQEYNEQFF. The CDR3 nucleotides read TGTGCCAGCAGCCCGTTTCCCGGGACTCAAGAATACAATGAGCAGTTCTTC.

The rearrangement links TRBV28 to TRBJ1-2; no definite D call. This CDR3 spans 12 amino acids. The germline gives CDR1 MDHEN, CDR2 SYDVKM. Trimming stripped 7 bases from V and 4 bases from J, with 10 bases between. This CDR3 is CASTLKGYGYTF. CDR3 DNA sequence: TGTGCCAGCACCCTAAAAGGCTATGGCTACACCTTC.

There are a few counts of this clonotype. This sequence joins TRBV6-1 and TRBJ2-7; D might be TRBD1 (6 bases). This CDR3 has 14 residues. V gave up 9 bases and J gave up 6 bases, with 21 bases separating them. Germline V gene data show CDR1 as MNHNS and CDR2 as SASEGT. The CDR3 bases are TGTGCCAGTACCTCTGGGACATCTTTGACCGAGCAGTACTTC. This translates into CASTSGTSLTEQYF.

This clonotype has only a few counts. The V gene is TRBV29-1, the J gene TRBJ1-6; TRBD1 matches at 7 bases. CDR3 length equals 13 residues. J lost 7 bases, V lost 6 bases, and 6 bases had no gene match. Germline V lookup: CDR1 SQVTM, CDR2 ANQGSEA. This CDR3 is CSVKTGINSPLHF. The CDR3 DNA reads as TGCAGCGTAAAGACAGGGATCAATTCACCCCTCCACTTT.

This clonotype was counted ten times or more. The gene calls are TRBV5-1 and TRBJ1-1, with 7 bases matching TRBD1. Germline assignment: CDR1 SGHRS and CDR2 YFSETQ. V was pared by 4 bases and J by 0 bases, with 9 bases of the junction left unmatched. The CDR3 is 16 residues long. For the CDR3, the DNA is TGCGCCAGCAGCCGGGACGGACAGGCCTTGAACACTGAAGCTTTCTTT. Translation gives CASSRDGQALNTEAFF.

This clonotype was observed a few times. This sequence joins TRBV4-3 and TRBJ2-1, with D perhaps matching TRBD1 (6 bases). CDR1 and CDR2 (germline): LGHNA, YSLEER. The V end lost 1 base, the J end lost 8 bases, and 12 bases lay between the germline ends. This CDR3 has 14 amino acids. CDR3 loop: CASSQVDSGDEQFF. The CDR3 DNA reads as TGCGCCAGCAGCCAAGTGGACAGTGGGGATGAGCAGTTCTTC.

This clonotype came up a few times. The chain joins TRBV24-1 to TRBJ2-5; D is undetermined. CDR1 KGHDR and CDR2 SFDVKD come from the germline V gene. V dropped 3 bases and J dropped 2 bases, with 12 bases sitting between them. The CDR3 is made up of 15 amino acids. The CDR3 bases are TGTGCCACCAGTGATCCCGGACGTCCACAAGAGACCCAGTACTTC. Residues: CATSDPGRPQETQYF.

The chain uses TRBV10-3 and TRBJ2-1; TRBD1 might be the D (6 bases). The germline V and J ends were trimmed by 5 bases and 0 bases, with 11 bases remaining between them. Germline CDR1 is ENHRY and CDR2 is SYGVKD. The CDR3 length is 15 residues. The CDR3 nucleotides are TGTGCCATCAGTTACAGGGCGAGCTCCTACAATGAGCAGTTCTTC. It specifies CAISYRASSYNEQFF.

This rearrangement joins TRBV7-2 to TRBJ2-3; 13 nucleotides line up with TRBD2. Germline CDR1 and CDR2: SGHTA and FQGNSA. This CDR3 is built from 17 residues. J was trimmed by 7 bases and V by 3 bases; bases with no gene match: 10. The CDR3 loop reads CASSLGTSGIRGYTQYF. CDR3 coding DNA: TGTGCCAGCAGCTTGGGGACTAGCGGGATACGGGGGTATACGCAGTATTTT. Combining the CDR3 with reference TRBV7-2 and TRBJ2-3 gives the whole variable domain GAGVSQSPSNKVTEKGKDVELRCDPISGHTALYWYRQSLGQGLEFLIYFQGNSAPDKSGLPSDRFSAERTGGSVSTLTIQRTQQEDSAVYLCASSLGTSGIRGYTQYFGPGTRLTVL.

Only a few counts were recorded for this clonotype. CDR3 amino acids: CASSPQLASNQPQHF. The CDR3 DNA reads as TGTGCCAGCAGCCCGCAGTTAGCTAGCAATCAGCCCCAGCATTTT. The V and J genes are TRBV4-2 and TRBJ1-5, with unresolved D. Looked up from germline, CDR1 is LGHNA and CDR2 is YNFKEQ. This CDR3 spans 15 amino acids. V lost 4 bases and J lost 0, with 10 bases in between.

This clonotype showed up many times. The chain uses TRBV4-1 and TRBJ2-7, with 7 bases fitting TRBD1. V lost 5 bases to trimming and J lost 6 bases; unmatched junction nucleotides: 7. CDR3 length: 13 residues. The germline CDR1 and CDR2 sequences are MGHRA and YSYEKL. CDR3 coding DNA: TGCGCCAGCAGCTTCCACAGGGGTACCGAGCAGTACTTC. Translation gives CASSFHRGTEQYF.

The table lists this clonotype with a few counts. DNA for the CDR3: TGCGCCAGCAGCCCGAAGGCTCTAGCGGGGGGCCAGGAGCAGTTCTTC. Translating gives CASSPKALAGGQEQFF. The chain couples TRBV4-1 to TRBJ2-1, with 11 bases matching TRBD2. Germline-derived CDR1 and CDR2 are MGHRA and YSYEKL. The CDR3 has 16 amino acids. Losses at the gene ends were 4 bases for V and 10 bases for J; bases not matched to a gene: 12.

The V gene is TRBV7-3, the J gene TRBJ2-1; perhaps TRBD2 as D (6 bases). CDR1 SGHTA and CDR2 FQGTGA come from the germline V gene. The CDR3 runs to 15 residues. The V end lost 3 bases, the J end lost 2 bases, and 11 bases lay between the germline ends. The CDR3 protein is CASSFVAGPYNEQFF. The CDR3 region has the DNA TGTGCCAGCAGCTTCGTTGCGGGGCCCTACAATGAGCAGTTCTTC.

This clonotype was seen a handful of times. The CDR3 DNA reads as TGTGCCAGCAGCTTAGAATTATGGCGGGGTGAGACCCAGTACTTC. This codes for CASSLELWRGETQYF. The J gene is TRBJ2-5, the V gene TRBV7-9; the D gene is possibly TRBD2 (6 bases). The CDR3 is 15 residues long. The V end lost 1 base, the J end lost 5 bases, and 14 bases lay between the germline ends. Germline V gene sequence: CDR1 SEHNR, CDR2 FQNEAQ (reference sequence). The full variable domain, in which reference TRBV7-9 and TRBJ2-5 provide the parts outside the CDR3, is DTGVSQNPRHKITKRGQNVTFRCDPISEHNRLYWYRQTLGQGPEFLTYFQNEAQLEKSRLLSDRFSAERPKGSFSTLEIQRTEQGDSAMYLCASSLELWRGETQYFGPGTRLLVL.

V usage is TRBV6-1 and J usage is TRBJ2-1; 7 bases align to TRBD1. This CDR3 comprises 16 residues. From germline, CDR1 is MNHNS and CDR2 SASEGT. Unmatched junction bases numbered 12, after V lost 7 bases and J lost 3 bases. The CDR3 region is CASNPQGIGGYNEQFF. CDR3 coding DNA: TGTGCCAGCAACCCACAGGGGATAGGGGGCTACAATGAGCAGTTCTTC.

This clonotype was seen a few times. The chain recombines TRBV7-2 with TRBJ2-1; 7 nucleotides line up with TRBD1. The germline CDR1 and CDR2 sequences are SGHTA and FQGNSA. This CDR3 has 16 amino acids. V lost 4 bases and J lost 2; bases outside the gene matches: 8. The CDR3 here is CASSSKTGIPYNEQFF. The CDR3 DNA reads as TGTGCCAGCAGCTCCAAGACAGGGATCCCCTACAATGAGCAGTTCTTC.

This chain uses TRBV6-1 with TRBJ2-7, with D possibly matching TRBD2 (5 bases). CDR3 length: 14 residues. Germline lookup yields CDR1 MNHNS and CDR2 SASEGT. V lost 4 bases, J lost 3 bases, and 13 bases lay in between. The CDR3 DNA is TGTGCCAGCAGTGGACACGGGGTTGGCTACGAGCAGTACTTC. Translating gives CASSGHGVGYEQYF.

The rearrangement joins TRBV7-2 to TRBJ2-7; 9 bases align to TRBD2. Germline lookup yields CDR1 SGHTA and CDR2 FQGNSA. This CDR3 has 15 residues. The junction had 8 bases not matched to a gene; V was cut back by 3 bases and J by 5 bases. DNA of the CDR3: TGTGCCAGCAGCTTGCCGGGGACTAGCACTCACGAGCAGTACTTC. Its translation is CASSLPGTSTHEQYF.

This clonotype was counted only a few times. The chain links TRBV6-1 to TRBJ2-1; 10 bases align to TRBD2. V lost 7 bases and J lost 10; bases outside the gene matches: 13. CDR1 MNHNS and CDR2 SASEGT come from the germline V gene. The CDR3 is 15 amino acids. DNA for the CDR3: TGTGCCAGCACCCGAGCGGGAGGGGGTTTTGTAGAGCAGTTCTTC. It yields the protein CASTRAGGGFVEQFF.

V is TRBV4-1 and J is TRBJ2-7; the D gene is possibly TRBD2 (5 bases). Germline CDR1 reads MGHRA; CDR2 reads YSYEKL. The CDR3 consists of 16 residues. Trimming stripped 3 bases from V and 5 bases from J, with 20 bases between. The CDR3 nucleotides are TGCGCCAGCAGCCAGGACCGGGATACCCCTTTGGACGAGCAGTACTTC. It encodes CASSQDRDTPLDEQYF.

This clonotype was seen at least ten times. The rearrangement links TRBV12-3 or TRBV12-4 to TRBJ1-4; D is unresolved. V lost 3 bases, J lost 7 bases, and 6 bases lay in between. The CDR3 is made up of 12 amino acids. The CDR3 reads CASSFNGEKLFF. In nucleotides, the CDR3 is TGTGCCAGCAGTTTTAACGGTGAAAAACTGTTTTTT.

This chain links TRBV6-1 with TRBJ2-1; possible D gene TRBD1, 8 bases. The CDR3 consists of 14 residues. V was clipped by 4 bases and J by 9 bases, with 16 bases between them. Germline V gene lookup returns CDR1 MNHNS and CDR2 SASEGT. The CDR3 protein is CASSAENRGGEQFF. The CDR3 coding sequence is TGTGCCAGCAGTGCTGAGAACAGGGGGGGTGAGCAGTTCTTC.

This chain connects TRBV12-3 or TRBV12-4 to TRBJ1-1; the match to TRBD1 covers 9 bases. The V and J ends lost 3 bases and 4 bases, in that order; junction bases with no gene match: 3. The CDR3 spans 14 residues. Here the CDR3 reads CASSFGTGITEAFF. DNA for the CDR3: TGTGCCAGCAGTTTCGGGACAGGGATCACTGAAGCTTTCTTT.